One and the same sample provided the 10 T cell receptor beta chains below, sequenced in a study of shared clonotypes between healthy human individuals. Measured with immunoSEQ multiplex PCR; TCRdb has only the in-frame clones, and not every one. The sample lists about 2,200,000 clones, 90% to 95% occurring once. Naive CD8 cells comprised CD45RO-negative, CCR7-positively selected cells, excluding terminally differentiated effector memory CD45RA+ cells. The material sequenced was naive CD8+ T cells from PBMCs. The origin of the receptors is a man younger than 30 in good health. Some clones in this sample may be carry-over from other donors' samples.

This chain connects TRBV7-3 to TRBJ2-3; TRBD2 is a possible D gene (5 bases). This CDR3 is 15 amino acids long. V lost 4 bases to trimming and J lost 4 bases, with 15 bases between them. Germline V CDR1 and CDR2: SGHTA, FQGTGA. For the CDR3, the DNA is TGTGCCAGCAGCTCCCTTCCTATCGGGGCAGATACGCAGTATTTT. Translating it yields CASSSLPIGADTQYF.

The rearrangement joins TRBV28 to TRBJ2-3, with D possibly being TRBD2 (6 bases). The germline V and J ends were trimmed by 3 bases and 3 bases, with 13 bases remaining between them. Germline V lookup: CDR1 MDHEN, CDR2 SYDVKM. The CDR3 has 15 residues. Written as DNA, the CDR3 is TGTGCCAGCAGTTTTGTTGGGGGAGGAACAGATACGCAGTATTTT. It is translated as CASSFVGGGTDTQYF.

The CDR3 coding sequence is TGTGCCAGCAGGGGACAGCACGATCAGCCCCAGCATTTT. Residues: CASRGQHDQPQHF. V is TRBV7-9 and J is TRBJ1-5; 7 nucleotides agree with TRBD1. This CDR3 is 13 amino acids long. V lost 6 bases to trimming and J lost 5 bases; unmatched junction nucleotides: 4. Germline values: CDR1 SEHNR, CDR2 FQNEAQ (reference sequence). Based on the CDR3 plus reference TRBV7-9 and TRBJ1-5, the full variable domain is DTGVSQNPRHKITKRGQNVTFRCDPISEHNRLYWYRQTLGQGPEFLTYFQNEAQLEKSRLLSDRFSAERPKGSFSTLEIQRTEQGDSAMYLCASRGQHDQPQHFGDGTRLSIL.

This chain connects TRBV30 to TRBJ1-4; D gene ambiguous. V lost 3 bases, J lost 15 bases, and 14 bases lay in between. This CDR3 is built from 11 residues. CDR1 and CDR2 from the germline V gene are GTSNPN and SVGIG (reference sequence). In nucleotides, the CDR3 is TGTGCCTGGAGGGAAGGACTGAGCGTGTTTTTT. This sequence encodes CAWREGLSVFF.

The chain carries TRBV11-2 and TRBJ2-5; 10 nucleotides line up with TRBD1. CDR3 length equals 15 residues. Unmatched junction bases numbered 3, after V lost 3 bases and J lost 2 bases. Germline-derived CDR1 and CDR2 are SGHAT and FQNNGV. The CDR3 DNA reads as TGTGCCAGCAGCTTTCCGGGACAGGGGCAAGAGACCCAGTACTTC. Residues: CASSFPGQGQETQYF.

In regard to this clone: A far bigger clonotype differs at one base, so this is likely a read error. The rearrangement uses TRBV5-6 and TRBJ2-3; D unresolved. The CDR3 consists of 12 residues. Germline V gene lookup returns CDR1 SGHDT and CDR2 YYEEEE. Trimming pared 0 bases from V and 4 bases from J, leaving 3 bases between. Here the CDR3 reads CASSLEADTQYF. Written as DNA, the CDR3 is TGTGCCAGCAGCTTGGAGGCAGATACGCAGTATTTT. The entire variable domain, with the rest obtained from reference TRBV5-6 and TRBJ2-3, is as follows: DAGVTQSPTHLIKTRGQQVTLRCSPKSGHDTVSWYQQALGQGPQFIFQYYEEEERQRGNFPDRFSGHQFPNYSSELNVNALLLGDSALYLCASSLEADTQYFGPGTRLTVL.

The chain uses TRBV4-2 and TRBJ2-3, with D unclear. CDR1 is LGHNA, CDR2 YNFKEQ, per germline. The CDR3 sequence is 16 residues long. Trimming removed 3 bases from V and 4 bases from J, with 17 bases in between. CDR3 amino acids: CASSQEITAAADTQYF. DNA of the CDR3: TGTGCCAGCAGCCAGGAGATCACGGCCGCGGCAGATACGCAGTATTTT.

On this clone itself: The same CDR3 is also encoded by other DNA sequences in this sample. This chain uses TRBV27 with TRBJ2-7; 8 bases agree with TRBD1. The germline gives CDR1 MNHEY, CDR2 SMNVEV (reference sequence). Germline trimming cut 2 bases from V and 3 bases from J; bases unmatched to any gene: 0. The CDR3 contains 13 residues. The CDR3 region is CASSLGTGYEQYF. The CDR3 bases are TGTGCCAGCAGTTTAGGGACAGGCTACGAGCAGTACTTC.

The chain recombines TRBV27 with TRBJ1-2; D is ambiguous. The CDR3 has 16 residues. Trimming cost V 2 bases and J 3 bases, with 16 bases left between them. The germline gives CDR1 MNHEY, CDR2 SMNVEV (reference sequence). CDR3 in amino acids: CASSLRVLGGDYGYTF. The CDR3 DNA reads as TGTGCCAGCAGTTTAAGGGTTCTGGGCGGAGACTATGGCTACACCTTC.

The J gene is TRBJ1-1, the V gene TRBV5-1; D unclear. Trimming removed 4 bases from V and 1 base from J, with 11 bases in between. The CDR3 runs 14 residues. The germline V gene encodes CDR1 SGHRS and CDR2 YFSETQ. CDR3 nucleotide sequence: TGCGCCAGCAGCCCAGTAATCGAGAACACTGAAGCTTTCTTT. Encoded protein: CASSPVIENTEAFF.